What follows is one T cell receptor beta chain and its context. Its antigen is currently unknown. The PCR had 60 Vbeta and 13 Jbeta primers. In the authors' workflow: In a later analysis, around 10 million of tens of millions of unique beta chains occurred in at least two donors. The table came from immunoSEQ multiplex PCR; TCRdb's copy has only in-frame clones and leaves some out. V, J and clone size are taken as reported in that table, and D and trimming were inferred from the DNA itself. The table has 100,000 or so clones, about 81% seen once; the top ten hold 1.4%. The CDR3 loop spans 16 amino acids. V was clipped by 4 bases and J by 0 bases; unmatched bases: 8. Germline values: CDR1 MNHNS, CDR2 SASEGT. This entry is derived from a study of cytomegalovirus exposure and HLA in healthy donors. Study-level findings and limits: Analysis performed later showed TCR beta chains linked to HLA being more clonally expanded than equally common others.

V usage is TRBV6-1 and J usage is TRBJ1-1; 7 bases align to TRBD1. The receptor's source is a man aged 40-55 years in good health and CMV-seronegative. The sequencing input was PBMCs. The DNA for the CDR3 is TGTGCCAGCAGTGGACAGGGCGGAGGCGTGAACACTGAAGCTTTCTTT. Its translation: CASSGQGGGVNTEAFF.